These T cell receptor beta chains were read from a single sample in a study of cytotoxic CD8 clonotypes in ibrutinib-treated CLL. Sequencing was performed with immunoSEQ multiplex PCR; in TCRdb, only in-frame clones are kept and a portion is missing. Altogether about 120,000 clones are present, under 70% being singletons, with the ten largest covering more than 35%. Sequencing used PBMCs, obtained after 24 months of ibrutinib treatment. These TCRs come from a human donor with chronic lymphocytic leukemia. The CDR3 runs from the conserved cysteine through the conserved F or W. D genes are given only for firm matches. Some rows have no size entry. The others give once, few or many, or a class for an expanded clone.

cdr3_aa: CASSLTGTGPYEQYF
cdr3_nt: TGTGCCAGTAGTCTCACCGGGACAGGGCCCTACGAGCAGTACTTC
d_call: TRBD1
v_call: TRBV19
clone_size: .
j_call: TRBJ2-7

cdr3_aa: CASGRDRQPQHF
cdr3_nt: TGTGCCAGCGGGCGGGATCGGCAGCCCCAGCATTTT
d_call: .
v_call: TRBV6-1
clone_size: once
j_call: TRBJ1-5

cdr3_aa: CASSPPGSSYEQYF
cdr3_nt: TGTGCCAGCTCACCACCTGGGTCCTCCTACGAGCAGTACTTC
d_call: .
v_call: TRBV18
clone_size: .
j_call: TRBJ2-7

cdr3_aa: CAWKAFRATEAFF
cdr3_nt: TGTGCCTGGAAGGCATTCAGGGCCACTGAAGCTTTCTTT
d_call: .
v_call: TRBV30
clone_size: .
j_call: TRBJ1-1

cdr3_aa: CASSKVGREYSNQPQHF
cdr3_nt: TGTGCCAGCAGCAAAGTGGGCAGGGAGTATAGCAATCAGCCCCAGCATTTT
d_call: .
v_call: TRBV21-1
clone_size: once
j_call: TRBJ1-5

cdr3_aa: CASSLGGWAGRTETQYF
cdr3_nt: TGTGCCAGCAGCTTAGGAGGTTGGGCAGGGAGAACGGAGACCCAGTACTTC
d_call: .
v_call: TRBV7-6
clone_size: .
j_call: TRBJ2-5

cdr3_aa: CASSGAGVQPQHF
cdr3_nt: TGTGCCAGTAGTGGAGCAGGGGTTCAGCCCCAGCATTTT
d_call: .
v_call: TRBV19
clone_size: .
j_call: TRBJ1-5

cdr3_aa: CASSYTGEGAEAFF
cdr3_nt: TGCGCCAGCAGCTACACAGGGGAGGGGGCTGAAGCTTTCTTT
d_call: TRBD1
v_call: TRBV5-1
clone_size: .
j_call: TRBJ1-1

cdr3_aa: CASSFAGQETQYF
cdr3_nt: TGTGCCAGCAGCTTTGCGGGACAAGAGACCCAGTACTTC
d_call: .
v_call: TRBV7-2
clone_size: once
j_call: TRBJ2-5

cdr3_aa: CASSYPQGDGYTF
cdr3_nt: TGTGCCAGCAGCTACCCACAGGGGGATGGCTACACCTTC
d_call: TRBD1
v_call: TRBV7-3
clone_size: few
j_call: TRBJ1-2

cdr3_aa: CASSYDGNQPQHF
cdr3_nt: TGTGCCAGCAGCTATGATGGCAATCAGCCCCAGCATTTT
d_call: .
v_call: TRBV7-2
clone_size: .
j_call: TRBJ1-5

cdr3_aa: CASSLRPDRAEGDF
cdr3_nt: TGTGCCAGCAGTTTACGTCCTGACCGGGCGGAAGGAGACTTC
d_call: .
v_call: TRBV28
clone_size: .
j_call: TRBJ2-7

cdr3_aa: CASTKDREGRTEAFF
cdr3_nt: TGTGCCAGCACTAAGGACAGGGAAGGTCGCACTGAAGCTTTCTTT
d_call: TRBD1
v_call: TRBV6-1
clone_size: .
j_call: TRBJ1-1

cdr3_aa: CASSLEGRGTEAFF
cdr3_nt: TGCGCCAGCAGCTTGGAGGGGCGGGGCACTGAAGCTTTCTTT
d_call: .
v_call: TRBV5-1
clone_size: few
j_call: TRBJ1-1

cdr3_aa: CASSLEGWRAEAFF
cdr3_nt: TGCGCCAGCAGCTTGGAGGGTTGGAGGGCTGAAGCTTTCTTT
d_call: .
v_call: TRBV5-1
clone_size: .
j_call: TRBJ1-1

cdr3_aa: CASSLQARGTEQFF
cdr3_nt: TGTGCCAGCAGTTTACAAGCCAGGGGGACTGAGCAGTTCTTC
d_call: TRBD1
v_call: TRBV27
clone_size: once
j_call: TRBJ2-1

cdr3_aa: CASSFKGETQYF
cdr3_nt: TGTGCCAGCAGTTTTAAGGGGGAGACCCAGTACTTC
d_call: .
v_call: TRBV28
clone_size: few
j_call: TRBJ2-5

cdr3_aa: CASSVRDTGELFF
cdr3_nt: TGTGCCAGCAGTGTAAGGGACACCGGGGAGCTGTTTTTT
d_call: .
v_call: TRBV2
clone_size: .
j_call: TRBJ2-2

cdr3_aa: CASSVGGRVSTDTQYF
cdr3_nt: TGTGCCAGCAGCGTAGGGGGCAGGGTAAGCACAGATACGCAGTATTTT
d_call: .
v_call: TRBV9
clone_size: .
j_call: TRBJ2-3

cdr3_aa: CASSSSRGLGSLVDSPLHF
cdr3_nt: TGTGCCAGCAGCTCCTCCAGGGGGCTTGGGAGTCTTGTTGATTCACCCCTCCACTTT
d_call: TRBD1
v_call: TRBV28
clone_size: .
j_call: TRBJ1-6

cdr3_aa: CASSLGRVAYEQYF
cdr3_nt: TGTGCCAGCAGCTTAGGAAGGGTCGCCTACGAGCAGTACTTC
d_call: .
v_call: TRBV7-8
clone_size: few
j_call: TRBJ2-7

cdr3_aa: CASSLLNTGYNEQFF
cdr3_nt: TGCGCCAGCAGCTTGTTAAACACCGGGTACAATGAGCAGTTCTTC
d_call: .
v_call: TRBV5-1
clone_size: .
j_call: TRBJ2-1

cdr3_aa: CASSYSSVSSGYTF
cdr3_nt: TGTGCCAGCAGTTACTCGTCTGTCAGTTCTGGCTACACCTTC
d_call: .
v_call: TRBV6-5
clone_size: few
j_call: TRBJ1-2

cdr3_aa: CASSEQGRSGANVLTF
cdr3_nt: TGTGCCAGCAGTGAACAGGGCCGATCTGGGGCCAACGTCCTGACTTTC
d_call: .
v_call: TRBV6-1
clone_size: .
j_call: TRBJ2-6

cdr3_aa: CATSRDITFKDGYTF
cdr3_nt: TGTGCCACCAGCAGAGATATCACATTTAAAGATGGCTACACCTTC
d_call: .
v_call: TRBV15
clone_size: .
j_call: TRBJ1-2

cdr3_aa: CASSGIPTASNTEAFF
cdr3_nt: TGTGCCAGCAGCGGGATACCGACAGCCTCTAACACTGAAGCTTTCTTT
d_call: .
v_call: TRBV9
clone_size: .
j_call: TRBJ1-1

cdr3_aa: CASSPQRGFTDTQYF
cdr3_nt: TGTGCCAGCAGCCCCCAACGGGGCTTCACAGATACGCAGTATTTT
d_call: .
v_call: TRBV7-2
clone_size: few
j_call: TRBJ2-3

cdr3_aa: CASSTSGIGELFF
cdr3_nt: TGTGCCAGCAGCACTAGCGGGATCGGGGAGCTGTTTTTT
d_call: TRBD2
v_call: TRBV7-2
clone_size: .
j_call: TRBJ2-2

cdr3_aa: CASSPIRDRGQETQYF
cdr3_nt: TGTGCCAGCAGTCCAATCCGGGACAGGGGGCAAGAGACCCAGTACTTC
d_call: TRBD1
v_call: TRBV2
clone_size: few
j_call: TRBJ2-5

cdr3_aa: CSASSGTEQFF
cdr3_nt: TGCAGTGCTAGCTCCGGGACAGAGCAGTTCTTC
d_call: .
v_call: TRBV20-1
clone_size: .
j_call: TRBJ2-1

cdr3_aa: CASSYGGQGTYEQYF
cdr3_nt: TGTGCCAGCAGTTACGGGGGCCAAGGGACCTACGAGCAGTACTTC
d_call: .
v_call: TRBV6-5
clone_size: few
j_call: TRBJ2-7

cdr3_aa: CAWSRQDQETQYF
cdr3_nt: TGTGCCTGGAGTAGACAGGACCAAGAGACCCAGTACTTC
d_call: .
v_call: TRBV30
clone_size: .
j_call: TRBJ2-5

cdr3_aa: CASSLGQGVYNEQFF
cdr3_nt: TGCGCCAGCAGCTTGGGACAGGGGGTCTACAATGAGCAGTTCTTC
d_call: TRBD1
v_call: TRBV5-1
clone_size: .
j_call: TRBJ2-1

cdr3_aa: CASSTRQGARDEQFF
cdr3_nt: TGTGCCAGTAGTACTAGACAGGGGGCTAGGGATGAGCAGTTCTTC
d_call: TRBD1
v_call: TRBV19
clone_size: .
j_call: TRBJ2-1

cdr3_aa: CASSEGLGFSGNTIYF
cdr3_nt: TGTGCCAGCAGCGAGGGGTTAGGGTTCTCTGGAAACACCATATATTTT
d_call: .
v_call: TRBV9
clone_size: .
j_call: TRBJ1-3

cdr3_aa: CASSHQFGAGSKWELFF
cdr3_nt: TGTGCCAGCAGCCACCAGTTCGGGGCAGGGTCTAAGTGGGAGCTGTTTTTT
d_call: .
v_call: TRBV11-2
clone_size: .
j_call: TRBJ2-2

cdr3_aa: CASSNIREKLFF
cdr3_nt: TGTGCCAGTAGTAACATCCGGGAAAAACTGTTTTTT
d_call: .
v_call: TRBV19
clone_size: few
j_call: TRBJ1-4

cdr3_aa: CASSENAGNTIYF
cdr3_nt: TGCGCCAGCAGTGAGAACGCTGGAAACACCATATATTTT
d_call: .
v_call: TRBV10-2
clone_size: few
j_call: TRBJ1-3

cdr3_aa: CASSLATGETQYF
cdr3_nt: TGTGCCAGCAGCTTGGCGACAGGAGAGACCCAGTACTTC
d_call: .
v_call: TRBV5-6
clone_size: .
j_call: TRBJ2-5

cdr3_aa: CSVEGTGDEAFF
cdr3_nt: TGCAGCGTTGAAGGGACAGGGGATGAAGCTTTCTTT
d_call: TRBD1
v_call: TRBV29-1
clone_size: .
j_call: TRBJ1-1

cdr3_aa: CASSLGGYSNQPQHF
cdr3_nt: TGTGCCAGCAGCTTGGGAGGGTACAGCAATCAGCCCCAGCATTTT
d_call: .
v_call: TRBV5-6
clone_size: few
j_call: TRBJ1-5

cdr3_aa: CASRGQMNTEAFF
cdr3_nt: TGTGCCAGCAGGGGACAGATGAACACTGAAGCTTTCTTT
d_call: TRBD1
v_call: TRBV2
clone_size: .
j_call: TRBJ1-1

cdr3_aa: CASSPPGTGGKDTQYF
cdr3_nt: TGTGCCAGCTCACCACCCGGGACAGGGGGCAAAGATACGCAGTATTTT
d_call: TRBD1
v_call: TRBV18
clone_size: few
j_call: TRBJ2-3

cdr3_aa: CASRDRGNTDTQYF
cdr3_nt: TGCGCCAGCAGGGACAGGGGAAACACAGATACGCAGTATTTT
d_call: TRBD1
v_call: TRBV4-1
clone_size: .
j_call: TRBJ2-3